Presented here are 20 T cell receptor beta chains from one specimen sequenced in a study of cytomegalovirus exposure and HLA in healthy donors. Primers for the PCR totalled 60 Vbeta and 13 Jbeta. Sequencing was performed with immunoSEQ multiplex PCR; in TCRdb, only in-frame clones are kept and a portion is missing. Of 200,000 to 250,000 clones detected, approximately 88% appear once; the ten largest clones hold 0.71%. Sequenced: PBMCs. Receptor source: a boy aged 2 to 10 in good health and CMV-seronegative.

J is TRBJ1-2 and V is TRBV5-1; TRBD1 matches 7 bases. Germline trimming cut 4 bases from V and 2 bases from J; bases unmatched to any gene: 2. This CDR3 contains 13 residues. Germline lookup yields CDR1 SGHRS and CDR2 YFSETQ. The CDR3 region is CASSEGQNYGYTF. Written as DNA, the CDR3 is TGCGCCAGCAGCGAGGGACAGAACTATGGCTACACCTTC.

The J gene is TRBJ2-6, the V gene TRBV11-2, with TRBD2 identical over 9 bases. Looked up from germline, CDR1 is SGHAT and CDR2 is FQNNGV. The V and J ends lost 1 base and 0 bases, in that order; junction bases with no gene match: 4. The CDR3 is 18 residues long. In DNA, the CDR3 is TGTGCCAGCAGCTTAGGGGGCGGGGGGGCCTCTGGGGCCAACGTCCTGACTTTC. Translating gives CASSLGGGGASGANVLTF.

The chain employs TRBV5-8 and TRBJ2-7; the match to TRBD2 covers 8 bases. Germline lookup yields CDR1 SGHTS and CDR2 YDEGEE. V lost 4 bases to trimming and J lost 7 bases; unmatched junction nucleotides: 7. The CDR3 consists of 13 residues. DNA for the CDR3: TGTGCCAGCAGCACGCGACTAGCGAGGGAGCAGTACTTC. This translates into CASSTRLAREQYF.

The rearrangement joins TRBV6-5 to TRBJ2-2; TRBD2 might be the D (5 bases). In germline, CDR1 is MNHEY, CDR2 SVGAGI. With 0 bases removed from V and 2 bases from J, the gap between germline ends came to 10 bases. CDR3 length: 16 residues. Here the CDR3 reads CASSYSRAENTGELFF. The CDR3 DNA reads TGTGCCAGCAGTTACTCGAGGGCAGAAAACACCGGGGAGCTGTTTTTT.

V usage is TRBV6-5 and J usage is TRBJ2-3; D gene uncertain. Trimming removed 5 bases from V and 1 base from J, with 7 bases in between. This CDR3 is 13 amino acids long. Germline V gives CDR1 MNHEY, CDR2 SVGAGI. Written as DNA, the CDR3 is TGTGCCAGCAGTCCCCTCGGCACAGATACGCAGTATTTT. Amino acids: CASSPLGTDTQYF.

The chain carries TRBV10-2 and TRBJ1-5; D perhaps matches TRBD1 (5 bases). Trimming removed 4 bases from V and 9 bases from J, with 10 bases in between. The CDR3 is 12 residues long. Germline V gene data show CDR1 as WSHSY and CDR2 as SAAADI. The CDR3 nucleotides read TGCGCCAGCAGTGGGGGGGACTGGCCCCAGCATTTT. It yields the protein CASSGGDWPQHF.

The chain couples TRBV4-2 to TRBJ2-7, with 10 bases fitting TRBD2. The CDR3 runs 15 residues. With V trimmed by 5 bases and J by 3 bases, 7 bases remained unmatched. Germline-derived CDR1 and CDR2 are LGHNA and YNFKEQ. The CDR3 DNA reads as TGTGCCAGCAGCTATGAGCGGGGGGGCTTCTACGAGCAGTACTTC. Translated: CASSYERGGFYEQYF.

V usage is TRBV5-4 and J usage is TRBJ2-2, with 12 bases identical to TRBD2. V gave up 4 bases and J gave up 3 bases; unmatched junction bases: 4. Germline-derived CDR1 and CDR2 are SGHNT and YYREEE (reference sequence). This CDR3 region has 16 residues. This CDR3 reads CASSTGLAGDTGELFF. The CDR3 DNA follows: TGTGCCAGCAGCACGGGACTAGCGGGTGACACCGGGGAGCTGTTTTTT.

J is TRBJ1-1 and V is TRBV18, with no clear D. V lost 3 bases, J lost 3 bases, and 11 bases lay in between. Germline-derived CDR1 and CDR2 are KGHSH and LQKENI. This CDR3 comprises 14 residues. CDR3 amino acids: CASSPRVFDTEAFF. The CDR3 DNA sequence: TGTGCCAGCTCACCGAGGGTTTTTGACACTGAAGCTTTCTTT.

This sequence joins TRBV9 and TRBJ1-3; a possible D gene is TRBD1 (6 bases). Germline values: CDR1 SGDLS, CDR2 YYNGEE. Deletions cut 4 bases from V and 0 bases from J, with 20 bases between. The CDR3 totals 18 residues. The CDR3 region is CASSRVLGTTYSGNTIYF. The CDR3 nucleotides read TGTGCCAGCAGCAGGGTACTGGGGACAACTTACTCTGGAAACACCATATATTTT.

The CDR3 sequence: CASSGQSGGRSYEQYF. CDR3 nucleotides: TGTGCCAGCAGTGGCCAGAGCGGGGGCCGGTCCTACGAGCAGTACTTC. The J gene is TRBJ2-7, the V gene TRBV6-1; 8 bases are shared with TRBD2. Germline loops: CDR1 MNHNS, CDR2 SASEGT. V shed 4 bases and J 1 base; nucleotides not matched to a gene: 9. The CDR3 loop spans 16 amino acids.

V and J are TRBV19 and TRBJ2-5, with 9 bases matching TRBD2. Germline V gene lookup returns CDR1 LNHDA and CDR2 SQIVND (reference sequence). This CDR3 region has 15 residues. V lost 2 bases to trimming and J lost 0 bases; unmatched junction nucleotides: 1. The CDR3 loop is CASSILAGNQETQYF. The CDR3 DNA reads as TGTGCCAGTAGTATACTAGCGGGGAACCAAGAGACCCAGTACTTC. The full variable domain, rest sourced from reference TRBV19 and TRBJ2-5, is DGGITQSPKYLFRKEGQNVTLSCEQNLNHDAMYWYRQDPGQGLRLIYYSQIVNDFQKGDIAEGYSVSREKKESFPLTVTSAQKNPTAFYLCASSILAGNQETQYFGPGTRLLVL.

The chain employs TRBV11-2 and TRBJ2-7; D gene ambiguous. In germline, CDR1 is SGHAT, CDR2 FQNNGV. Deletions cut 1 base from V and 3 bases from J, with 7 bases between. This CDR3 spans 13 amino acids. The CDR3 loop is CASSLGLNYEQYF. In DNA, the CDR3 is TGTGCCAGCAGCTTAGGGCTTAACTACGAGCAGTACTTC.

The J gene is TRBJ2-7, the V gene TRBV6-5; TRBD1 is a possible D gene (5 bases). Trimming took off 0 bases at V and 5 bases at J, with 11 bases between the two ends. The CDR3 is 14 residues long. CDR1 and CDR2 (germline): MNHEY, SVGAGI. CDR3 DNA: TGTGCCAGCAGTTACTCGAGATGGGGCGACGAGCAGTACTTC. Translating it yields CASSYSRWGDEQYF.

In this sample, this clone turned up a few times. V usage is TRBV2 and J usage is TRBJ1-1; 9 nucleotides agree with TRBD1. CDR3 length equals 15 residues. J was trimmed by 4 bases and V by 7 bases; bases with no gene match: 10. CDR1 and CDR2 from the germline V gene are SNHLY and FYNNEI. Written as DNA, the CDR3 is TGTGCCAGCATGGATGCCGGGACAGGGATCACTGAAGCTTTCTTT. Translating it yields CASMDAGTGITEAFF.

V usage is TRBV4-2 and J usage is TRBJ2-3; a possible D gene is TRBD2 (6 bases). V was shortened by 0 bases and J by 0 bases, with 7 bases between the two germline ends. Germline CDR1 reads LGHNA; CDR2 reads YNFKEQ. CDR3 length equals 15 residues. This chain's CDR3 is CASSQELASTDTQYF. The CDR3 DNA sequence: TGTGCCAGCAGCCAAGAACTAGCCAGCACAGATACGCAGTATTTT.

The chain links TRBV30 to TRBJ2-7, with 9 bases identical to TRBD1. CDR1 is GTSNPN and CDR2 is SVGIG in the germline V gene (reference sequence). J was trimmed by 0 bases and V by 1 base; bases with no gene match: 4. The CDR3 is made up of 15 amino acids. Written as DNA, the CDR3 is TGTGCCTGGAGTGCCGACAGGGGGACCTCCTACGAGCAGTACTTC. It specifies CAWSADRGTSYEQYF.

The chain has TRBV5-1 and TRBJ2-2; TRBD2 aligns across 13 bases. Germline lookup yields CDR1 SGHRS and CDR2 YFSETQ. V shed 7 bases, J shed 1 base, and the junction held 10 bases outside the gene matches. CDR3 length: 18 amino acids. CDR3 nucleotides: TGCGCCAGCGGACTGACTAGCGGGGGGCCGCTGAACACCGGGGAGCTGTTTTTT. Translating gives CASGLTSGGPLNTGELFF.

The genes are TRBV6-1 and TRBJ1-1; no definite D call. The CDR3 loop spans 14 amino acids. Trimming stripped 5 bases from V and 0 bases from J, with 10 bases between. Per the germline V gene, CDR1 is MNHNS and CDR2 is SASEGT. CDR3 protein: CASSNGNMNTEAFF. CDR3 coding DNA: TGTGCCAGCAGTAACGGGAACATGAACACTGAAGCTTTCTTT.

The rearrangement joins TRBV6-5 to TRBJ2-2; weak D call: TRBD2 (6 bases). The CDR3 is 15 amino acids. Germline V gene sequence: CDR1 MNHEY, CDR2 SVGAGI. V shed 3 bases and J shed 2 bases, with 10 bases lying between them. The CDR3 sequence is CASSYQGLNTGELFF. The CDR3 coding sequence is TGTGCCAGCAGTTATCAGGGACTTAACACCGGGGAGCTGTTTTTT.